A selection of T cell receptor beta chains follows, all from one sample in a study of T-cell reconstitution after alpha-beta-depleted transplantation in children. One entry per CDR3 protein results from TCRdb running MiXCR on the PCR reads. The repertoire includes about 540,000 distinct CDR3 sequences, roughly 18% of them detected once, and less than 4% sits in the top ten. Sequencing used PBMCs from the stem cell graft donor, obtained from the stem cell graft. These receptors all come from a human donor who donated a stem cell graft to a child with acute lymphoblastic leukemia. The CDR3 runs from the conserved cysteine through the conserved F or W. Each record gives: V gene, J gene, D gene, clone size, CDR3 protein, CDR3 DNA. D genes are given only for firm matches. Not all rows give a size; the values are once, few, many and, for expanded clones, a class.

>TRBV24-1|TRBJ2-2|TRBD2|many
CATSDSSSGVANTGELFF
TGTGCCACCAGTGATTCGAGTAGCGGGGTAGCCAACACCGGGGAGCTGTTTTTT
>TRBV10-1|TRBJ2-1|TRBD2|few
CASSEREAYNEQFF
TGCGCCAGCAGTGAGCGGGAGGCCTACAATGAGCAGTTCTTC
>TRBV11-1|TRBJ2-7|-|few
CASSEDKAAYYEQYF
TGTGCCAGCAGCGAAGATAAAGCGGCCTACTACGAGCAGTACTTC
>TRBV10-3|TRBJ2-5|-|few
CAISGNFLQGTETQYF
TGTGCCATCAGTGGGAATTTTCTGCAGGGAACGGAGACCCAGTACTTC
>TRBV7-9|TRBJ1-1|-|-
CASSSPEKGNTEAFF
TGTGCCAGCAGCTCCCCAGAGAAGGGGAACACTGAAGCTTTCTTT
>TRBV7-9|TRBJ2-1|-|-
CASSLEMWQTYNDQFF
TGTGCCAGCAGCTTAGAGATGTGGCAGACCTACAATGACCAGTTCTTC
>TRBV27|TRBJ2-1|TRBD1|few
CASSLVGQSYVWGSYNEQFF
TGTGCCAGCAGTTTAGTGGGACAGTCATACGTGTGGGGCTCCTACAATGAGCAGTTCTTC
>TRBV3-1|TRBJ2-7|-|-
CASSQDRRTTEQYF
TGTGCCAGCAGCCAAGATAGAAGGACTACCGAGCAGTACTTC
>TRBV7-9|TRBJ2-5|TRBD2|few
CASRRTSGEETQYF
TGTGCCAGCAGGCGGACTAGCGGGGAAGAGACCCAGTACTTC
>TRBV2|TRBJ2-1|-|-
CASRADSYNEQFF
TGTGCCAGCAGGGCGGACTCCTACAATGAGCAGTTCTTC
>TRBV5-1|TRBJ2-2|-|-
CASSLGSVNTGELFF
TGCGCCAGCAGCTTGGGAAGCGTGAACACCGGGGAGCTGTTTTTT
>TRBV5-6|TRBJ1-1|-|few
CASSLLAWLNTEAFF
TGTGCCAGCAGCCTCCTTGCATGGTTGAACACTGAAGCTTTCTTT
>TRBV12-3/TRBV12-4|TRBJ2-2|-|few
CASSIGGRRDTGELFF
TGTGCCAGCAGCATAGGCGGTCGGCGCGACACCGGGGAGCTGTTTTTT
>TRBV6-5|TRBJ2-5|-|-
CASSYSMMPGLQETQYF
TGTGCCAGCAGTTACTCGATGATGCCGGGACTCCAAGAGACCCAGTACTTC
>TRBV20-1|TRBJ2-4|-|few
CSARETGENIQYF
TGCAGTGCTAGAGAAACGGGCGAAAACATTCAGTACTTC
>TRBV5-1|TRBJ2-1|-|few
CASSLAGYVGEQFF
TGCGCCAGCAGCTTGGCCGGGTACGTGGGTGAGCAGTTCTTC
>TRBV5-1|TRBJ2-5|-|few
CASSLAANQETQYF
TGCGCCAGCAGCTTGGCGGCTAACCAAGAGACCCAGTACTTC
>TRBV7-2|TRBJ2-7|TRBD1|few
CASSLTYQGARAEQYF
TGTGCCAGCAGCTTAACTTACCAGGGGGCACGCGCGGAGCAGTACTTC
>TRBV9|TRBJ1-2|-|-
CASSPTGTGGGGYTF
TGTGCCAGCAGCCCCACCGGGACCGGAGGGGGAGGCTACACCTTC
>TRBV15|TRBJ2-6|-|few
CATSSDSSGANVLTF
TGTGCCACCAGCAGCGACAGCTCTGGGGCCAACGTCCTGACTTTC
>TRBV7-9|TRBJ1-2|TRBD1|-
CASSWGQGDGIGYTF
TGTGCCAGCAGCTGGGGACAGGGCGATGGAATTGGCTACACCTTC
>TRBV30|TRBJ2-3|-|few
CAWSDGTGADTQYF
TGTGCCTGGAGCGACGGGACTGGGGCAGATACGCAGTATTTT
>TRBV5-1|TRBJ1-1|-|many
CASSWGDDPIAGEAFF
TGCGCCAGCAGCTGGGGCGACGACCCGATTGCGGGTGAAGCTTTCTTT
>TRBV5-1|TRBJ1-2|-|-
CASSPRTGYGYTF
TGCGCCAGCAGCCCTCGGACGGGCTATGGCTACACCTTC
>TRBV5-1|TRBJ2-5|TRBD2|-
CASSFGTSGILETQYF
TGCGCCAGCAGCTTCGGGACTAGCGGGATTTTGGAGACCCAGTACTTC
>TRBV27|TRBJ1-1|-|few
CASRVTGGRGTEAFF
TGTGCCAGCAGGGTAACCGGGGGGCGAGGCACTGAAGCTTTCTTT
>TRBV9|TRBJ2-7|-|-
CASSASGHEQYF
TGTGCCAGCAGCGCGTCAGGTCACGAGCAGTACTTC
>TRBV14|TRBJ2-7|-|-
CASSQEQFHEQYF
TGTGCCAGCAGCCAAGAGCAGTTCCACGAGCAGTACTTC
>TRBV27|TRBJ2-1|-|-
CASSSIYNEQFF
TGTGCCAGCAGCTCTATTTACAATGAGCAGTTCTTC
>TRBV5-6|TRBJ2-4|-|few
CASSLEGPNIQYF
TGTGCCAGCAGCTTGGAGGGACCTAACATTCAGTACTTC
>TRBV5-4|TRBJ2-7|-|few
CASSPGPGSYEQYF
TGTGCCAGCAGCCCCGGGCCGGGGTCCTACGAGCAGTACTTC
>TRBV29-1|TRBJ2-5|-|-
CSVGDGETQYF
TGCAGCGTTGGGGACGGGGAGACCCAGTACTTC
>TRBV29-1|TRBJ2-2|-|-
CSVVEGTGELFF
TGCAGCGTTGTGGAGGGAACCGGGGAGCTGTTTTTT
>TRBV20-1|TRBJ1-1|-|few
CSARGWQSNTEAFF
TGCAGTGCTAGGGGATGGCAGTCCAACACTGAAGCTTTCTTT
>TRBV7-3|TRBJ2-7|-|few
CASSPTSPSNEQYF
TGTGCCAGCAGCCCCACTAGTCCCTCCAACGAGCAGTACTTC
>TRBV29-1|TRBJ2-3|-|few
CSVEPTDTQYF
TGCAGCGTGGAGCCCACAGATACGCAGTATTTT
>TRBV20-1|TRBJ2-1|-|-
CSASGQFGLNEQFF
TGCAGTGCTAGTGGGCAGTTCGGCCTCAATGAGCAGTTCTTC
>TRBV5-1|TRBJ2-5|-|many
CASSLEGGETQYF
TGCGCCAGCAGCCTTGAGGGGGGAGAGACCCAGTACTTC
>TRBV11-1|TRBJ2-3|TRBD2|-
CASSRRGGLSRAPTDTQYF
TGTGCCAGCAGCCGACGCGGGGGACTATCCCGGGCCCCCACAGATACGCAGTATTTT
>TRBV20-1|TRBJ2-5|-|-
CSAPMVAEPQETQYF
TGCAGTGCCCCTATGGTGGCGGAGCCCCAAGAGACCCAGTACTTC
>TRBV6-6|TRBJ1-1|-|-
CASSYSTGEEAFF
TGTGCCAGCAGTTACTCGACCGGGGAAGAAGCTTTCTTT
>TRBV7-9|TRBJ1-1|-|few
CASSLGLTGNTEAFF
TGTGCCAGCAGCTTAGGCCTCACGGGGAACACTGAAGCTTTCTTT
>TRBV2|TRBJ2-5|-|-
CASSRDHRETQYF
TGTGCCAGCAGCCGGGACCACAGAGAGACCCAGTACTTC
>TRBV5-1|TRBJ2-1|-|-
CASSLATIHEQFF
TGCGCCAGCAGCTTGGCGACTATTCATGAGCAGTTCTTC